Listed below are T cell receptor beta chains from one sample, sequenced in a study of cytotoxic CD8 clonotypes in ibrutinib-treated CLL. TCRdb's table, derived via immunoSEQ multiplex PCR, lists solely in-frame clones and lacks some. This table has some 150,000 clones, approximately 80% appearing once. The starting material was PBMCs, obtained after 24 months of ibrutinib treatment. The receptor set was obtained from a human donor with chronic lymphocytic leukemia. Both conserved end residues are part of each CDR3. D genes are given only for firm matches. Clone size is given for some rows only: seen once, a few or many times, or a class if the clone is expanded.

j_call: TRBJ2-3; clone_size: -; d_call: -; v_call: TRBV2; cdr3_nt: TGTGCCAGCAGTGATTCCGGCACAGATACGCAGTATTTT; cdr3_aa: CASSDSGTDTQYF
j_call: TRBJ2-7; clone_size: -; d_call: -; v_call: TRBV27; cdr3_nt: TGTGCCAGCAGTTTACTTGGAAGCGAGCAGTACTTC; cdr3_aa: CASSLLGSEQYF
j_call: TRBJ1-2; clone_size: -; d_call: TRBD1; v_call: TRBV18; cdr3_nt: TGTGCCAGCTCGGGTACAGGGGGAGGAGGCTACACCTTC; cdr3_aa: CASSGTGGGGYTF
j_call: TRBJ2-2; clone_size: -; d_call: -; v_call: TRBV5-1; cdr3_nt: TGCGCCAGCAGCTTCCGCGGCACCGGGGAGCTGTTTTTT; cdr3_aa: CASSFRGTGELFF
j_call: TRBJ2-1; clone_size: -; d_call: TRBD2; v_call: TRBV9; cdr3_nt: TGTGCCAGCAGCGTAGGTGTGGGACTAGCGGGAGGGGCTCCCTACAATGAGCAGTTCTTC; cdr3_aa: CASSVGVGLAGGAPYNEQFF
j_call: TRBJ2-3; clone_size: -; d_call: TRBD2; v_call: TRBV6-6; cdr3_nt: TGTGCCACCCCGCCCCAGCTAGCGGGCCTCACAGATACGCAGTATTTT; cdr3_aa: CATPPQLAGLTDTQYF
j_call: TRBJ2-7; clone_size: few; d_call: -; v_call: TRBV7-9; cdr3_nt: TGTGCCAGCAGCCCCCGACTAGAGGGCTCCTACGAGCAGTACTTC; cdr3_aa: CASSPRLEGSYEQYF
j_call: TRBJ1-1; clone_size: few; d_call: -; v_call: TRBV11-2; cdr3_nt: TGTGCCAGCAGCTTTTGGGGGACTGAAGCTTTCTTT; cdr3_aa: CASSFWGTEAFF
j_call: TRBJ2-7; clone_size: -; d_call: TRBD2; v_call: TRBV5-1; cdr3_nt: TGCGCCAGCAGCTTACAAGCGGGATCGTACGAGCAGTACTTC; cdr3_aa: CASSLQAGSYEQYF
j_call: TRBJ2-2; clone_size: once; d_call: -; v_call: TRBV7-9; cdr3_nt: TGTGCCAGCAGCCTAATCTCGACGGCCTGGGACACCGGGGAGCTGTTTTTT; cdr3_aa: CASSLISTAWDTGELFF
j_call: TRBJ1-5; clone_size: few; d_call: -; v_call: TRBV5-1; cdr3_nt: TGCGCCAGCAGCCCGACAGTCAATCAGCCCCAGCATTTT; cdr3_aa: CASSPTVNQPQHF
j_call: TRBJ1-3; clone_size: -; d_call: -; v_call: TRBV6-5; cdr3_nt: TGTGCCAGCAGTTACTCGCGGCCCTCCTCTGGAAACACCATATATTTT; cdr3_aa: CASSYSRPSSGNTIYF
j_call: TRBJ2-1; clone_size: -; d_call: TRBD2; v_call: TRBV7-3; cdr3_nt: TGTGCCAGCAGCCCACTAGCGGGGGGCCTCTACAATGAGCAGTTCTTC; cdr3_aa: CASSPLAGGLYNEQFF
j_call: TRBJ2-2; clone_size: -; d_call: -; v_call: TRBV2; cdr3_nt: TGTGCCACTCCACCCACATCCGGGACGGGACACCGTGGCAACACCGGGGAGCTGTTTTTT; cdr3_aa: CATPPTSGTGHRGNTGELFF
j_call: TRBJ2-7; clone_size: once; d_call: TRBD1; v_call: TRBV18; cdr3_nt: TGTGCCAGCTCACCCCAAGGTAGAGGGACAGGGACCTACGAGCAGTACTTC; cdr3_aa: CASSPQGRGTGTYEQYF
j_call: TRBJ1-1; clone_size: -; d_call: -; v_call: TRBV11-2; cdr3_nt: TGTGCCAGCAGCCTAAGATTGAACACTGAAGCTTTCTTT; cdr3_aa: CASSLRLNTEAFF
j_call: TRBJ1-2; clone_size: -; d_call: -; v_call: TRBV7-3; cdr3_nt: TGTGCCAGCAGCTTAAGTGGCCTTAGGGACTATGGCTACACCTTC; cdr3_aa: CASSLSGLRDYGYTF
j_call: TRBJ1-1; clone_size: -; d_call: -; v_call: TRBV6-5; cdr3_nt: TGTGCCAGCAGACGGGACTCGCGGGCTTTCTTT; cdr3_aa: CASRRDSRAFF
j_call: TRBJ2-7; clone_size: -; d_call: TRBD2; v_call: TRBV7-9; cdr3_nt: TGTGCCAGCAGCCTAACGGGACTAGCGGGCGAGCAGTACTTC; cdr3_aa: CASSLTGLAGEQYF
j_call: TRBJ1-6; clone_size: few; d_call: -; v_call: TRBV7-9; cdr3_nt: TGTGCCAGCATCCCTGTGGGGGTAGGCTCACCCCTCCACTTT; cdr3_aa: CASIPVGVGSPLHF
j_call: TRBJ1-2; clone_size: few; d_call: -; v_call: TRBV7-2; cdr3_nt: TGTGCCAGCACCCCCGGCACCTCTAACTATGGCTACACCTTC; cdr3_aa: CASTPGTSNYGYTF
j_call: TRBJ2-1; clone_size: -; d_call: -; v_call: TRBV7-2; cdr3_nt: TGTGCCAGCAGCTTGGTTGGGACCTACAATGAGCAGTTCTTC; cdr3_aa: CASSLVGTYNEQFF
j_call: TRBJ1-1; clone_size: -; d_call: -; v_call: TRBV28; cdr3_nt: TGTGCCAGCATGAGCGGGGACACTGAAGCTTTCTTT; cdr3_aa: CASMSGDTEAFF
j_call: TRBJ2-5; clone_size: -; d_call: -; v_call: TRBV7-7; cdr3_nt: TGTGCTAGCAGCTTAGGGTCTGGGGCGGGAGAGACCCAGTACTTC; cdr3_aa: CASSLGSGAGETQYF
j_call: TRBJ2-3; clone_size: -; d_call: TRBD1; v_call: TRBV4-3; cdr3_nt: TGCGCCAGCAGCCAAGATTGGGGGACAGGGGACACAGATACGCAGTATTTT; cdr3_aa: CASSQDWGTGDTDTQYF
j_call: TRBJ1-2; clone_size: -; d_call: -; v_call: TRBV10-3; cdr3_nt: TGTGCCATCAGTGAGGGTCAGGGGCACGGCTACACCTTC; cdr3_aa: CAISEGQGHGYTF
j_call: TRBJ1-5; clone_size: -; d_call: TRBD1; v_call: TRBV6-1; cdr3_nt: TGTGCCACCGGGACAGACTTTAGCAATCAGCCCCAGCATTTT; cdr3_aa: CATGTDFSNQPQHF
j_call: TRBJ1-1; clone_size: -; d_call: -; v_call: TRBV7-9; cdr3_nt: TGTGCCAGCTCCTTCCCGAACACTGAAGCTTTCTTT; cdr3_aa: CASSFPNTEAFF
j_call: TRBJ1-1; clone_size: -; d_call: -; v_call: TRBV7-2; cdr3_nt: TGTGCCAGCAGCTTAGCGCAGTCAGGGCGAGCTTTCTTT; cdr3_aa: CASSLAQSGRAFF
j_call: TRBJ2-1; clone_size: -; d_call: -; v_call: TRBV9; cdr3_nt: TGTGCCAGCAGCCCTAGCGCCGGCTCCTACAATGAGCAGTTCTTC; cdr3_aa: CASSPSAGSYNEQFF
j_call: TRBJ1-3; clone_size: -; d_call: -; v_call: TRBV6-5; cdr3_nt: TGTGCCAGCAGTTACTCGGCAGGCCCCACTGGAAACACCATATATTTT; cdr3_aa: CASSYSAGPTGNTIYF
j_call: TRBJ2-3; clone_size: few; d_call: -; v_call: TRBV27; cdr3_nt: TGTGCCAGCAGCCGAATGGGGCCCGGAACGCAGTATTTT; cdr3_aa: CASSRMGPGTQYF
j_call: TRBJ2-5; clone_size: once; d_call: -; v_call: TRBV30; cdr3_nt: TGTGCCTGGGGGCGGCAAGAGACCCAGTACTTC; cdr3_aa: CAWGRQETQYF
j_call: TRBJ2-6; clone_size: -; d_call: -; v_call: TRBV30; cdr3_nt: TGTGCCTGGGGGCCTGGGGCCAACGTCCTGACTTTC; cdr3_aa: CAWGPGANVLTF
j_call: TRBJ2-3; clone_size: -; d_call: -; v_call: TRBV29-1; cdr3_nt: TGCAGCGCCCGCAGGGGGGTACCCACAGATACGCAGTATTTT; cdr3_aa: CSARRGVPTDTQYF
j_call: TRBJ2-7; clone_size: -; d_call: TRBD1; v_call: TRBV7-9; cdr3_nt: TGTGCCAGCAGCTTTAGTGGGACAGGGGTGCACGAGCAGTACTTC; cdr3_aa: CASSFSGTGVHEQYF
j_call: TRBJ1-1; clone_size: once; d_call: -; v_call: TRBV7-9; cdr3_nt: TGTGCCAGCAGCTTAGGGCGGGGGGCGCTGGCTGAAGCTTTCTTT; cdr3_aa: CASSLGRGALAEAFF
j_call: TRBJ1-2; clone_size: -; d_call: -; v_call: TRBV19; cdr3_nt: TGTGCCAGTAGCCTGGGCTGGGAGTATGGCTACACCTTC; cdr3_aa: CASSLGWEYGYTF
j_call: TRBJ1-5; clone_size: -; d_call: -; v_call: TRBV7-2; cdr3_nt: TGTGCCAGCAGCTTAAGTTGGGAGCCCCAGCATTTT; cdr3_aa: CASSLSWEPQHF
j_call: TRBJ2-7; clone_size: -; d_call: -; v_call: TRBV5-1; cdr3_nt: TGCGCCAGCAGCAGGGGGAGCTCCTACGAGCAGTACTTC; cdr3_aa: CASSRGSSYEQYF
j_call: TRBJ2-5; clone_size: -; d_call: -; v_call: TRBV19; cdr3_nt: TGTGCCAGTAGTATAGCGGGACTCCAAGAGACCCAGTACTTC; cdr3_aa: CASSIAGLQETQYF
j_call: TRBJ2-3; clone_size: -; d_call: TRBD2; v_call: TRBV7-8; cdr3_nt: TGTGCCATCGGGGGGGCGGGAGATACGCAGTATTTT; cdr3_aa: CAIGGAGDTQYF
j_call: TRBJ2-3; clone_size: -; d_call: -; v_call: TRBV29-1; cdr3_nt: TGCAGCGTGGATACGCAGTATTTT; cdr3_aa: CSVDTQYF
j_call: TRBJ1-1; clone_size: -; d_call: -; v_call: TRBV28; cdr3_nt: TGTGCCAGCAGTCCTGGGACGGTGAACACTGAAGCTTTCTTT; cdr3_aa: CASSPGTVNTEAFF
j_call: TRBJ2-3; clone_size: -; d_call: TRBD1; v_call: TRBV25-1; cdr3_nt: TGTGCCAGCAGTCCGAATACAGGGGGCCCGGATGGGAATACGCAGTATTTT; cdr3_aa: CASSPNTGGPDGNTQYF
j_call: TRBJ1-2; clone_size: few; d_call: TRBD1; v_call: TRBV6-5; cdr3_nt: TGTGCCAGCAGGGGGACAGGGGGTAACTATGGCTACACCTTC; cdr3_aa: CASRGTGGNYGYTF
j_call: TRBJ2-3; clone_size: -; d_call: -; v_call: TRBV9; cdr3_nt: TGTGCCAGCAGCGTAGTCCCCTATGGGGGCACAGATACGCAGTATTTT; cdr3_aa: CASSVVPYGGTDTQYF
j_call: TRBJ2-7; clone_size: -; d_call: -; v_call: TRBV18; cdr3_nt: TGTGCCAGCTCCCCGACGGGGGCGGATCCTGCCTACGAGCAGTACTTC; cdr3_aa: CASSPTGADPAYEQYF
j_call: TRBJ1-1; clone_size: -; d_call: TRBD1; v_call: TRBV28; cdr3_nt: TGTGCCAGCAGTCCCCAGGGGGTGACGGCTTTCTTT; cdr3_aa: CASSPQGVTAFF
j_call: TRBJ2-1; clone_size: many; d_call: -; v_call: TRBV28; cdr3_nt: TGTGCCAGCAGTTTTTTTTTCCGGGCACGGCGGCGGGGCCATGAGCAGTTCTTC; cdr3_aa: CASSFFFRARRRGHEQFF
j_call: TRBJ2-7; clone_size: -; d_call: TRBD1; v_call: TRBV14; cdr3_nt: TGTGCCAGCAGCGGACGGGACAGCCATTTGGAGCAGTACTTC; cdr3_aa: CASSGRDSHLEQYF
j_call: TRBJ2-7; clone_size: -; d_call: TRBD2; v_call: TRBV11-2; cdr3_nt: TGTGCCAGCAGCTCCGCACGGGGGGGGCACGAGCAGTACTTC; cdr3_aa: CASSSARGGHEQYF
j_call: TRBJ1-5; clone_size: -; d_call: TRBD1; v_call: TRBV10-3; cdr3_nt: TGTGCCATCAGTGAGTCAGGACAGGGTAGCAATCAGCCCCAGCATTTT; cdr3_aa: CAISESGQGSNQPQHF
j_call: TRBJ1-2; clone_size: -; d_call: -; v_call: TRBV13; cdr3_nt: TGTGCCAGCAGCTGGCCGGGGGACTATGGCTACACCTTC; cdr3_aa: CASSWPGDYGYTF
j_call: TRBJ2-5; clone_size: once; d_call: -; v_call: TRBV30; cdr3_nt: TGTGCCTGGAGTGTACTCTCGCCAGAGACCCAGTACTTC; cdr3_aa: CAWSVLSPETQYF
j_call: TRBJ1-1; clone_size: few; d_call: -; v_call: TRBV7-7; cdr3_nt: TGTGCTAGCAGCTTAGGGGAGGACACTGAAGCTTTCTTT; cdr3_aa: CASSLGEDTEAFF
j_call: TRBJ2-1; clone_size: -; d_call: -; v_call: TRBV9; cdr3_nt: TGTGCCAGCAGCGTCCCCCAACGAACAGGGCCCCCCTACAATGAGCAGTTCTTC; cdr3_aa: CASSVPQRTGPPYNEQFF